These 23 T cell receptor beta chains came from one sample sequenced in a study of CD8+CD57+ T cells in acquired aplastic anemia. Genomic DNA constituted the template upon which TCR beta VDJ and CDR3 profiling was performed. MiXCR, applied by TCRdb to the reads, yields one record per CDR3 protein. The sample has about 71,000 distinct CDR3 sequences; under 65% are singletons. Sequencing used sorted CD4+, CD8+, or CD8+CD57+ T cells (not recorded which) from PBMCs. Every receptor here comes from a human donor in good health, serving as a control.

The chain uses TRBV7-4 and TRBJ2-3; tentatively, D is TRBD2 (5 bases). Trimming cost V 1 base and J 6 bases, with 8 bases left between them. Germline V CDR1 and CDR2: SGHVT, SQSDAQ. This CDR3 region has 13 residues. The CDR3 here is CASSLVSGDTQYF. CDR3 nucleotide sequence: TGTGCCAGCAGCTTAGTTTCGGGGGATACGCAGTATTTT. The full variable domain, with the rest looked up from reference TRBV7-4 and TRBJ2-3, is GAGVSQSPRYKVAKRGRDVALRCDSISGHVTLYWYRQTLGQGSEVLTYSQSDAQRDKSGRPSGRFSAERPERSVSTLKIQRTEQGDSAVYLCASSLVSGDTQYFGPGTRLTVL.

This clonotype is a singleton in its sample. The chain links TRBV29-1 to TRBJ1-6, with 7 bases aligning to TRBD1. With V trimmed by 6 bases and J by 8 bases, 7 bases remained unmatched. Germline CDR1 is SQVTM and CDR2 is ANQGSEA. This CDR3 is built from 13 residues. CDR3 region: CSVKATGDSPLHF. The DNA for the CDR3 is TGCAGCGTAAAAGCTACAGGGGATTCACCCCTCCACTTT.

This clonotype was counted at least ten times. The chain joins TRBV12-3 or TRBV12-4 to TRBJ1-5, with TRBD1 identical over 8 bases. The CDR3 consists of 15 residues. V lost 2 bases and J lost 2; bases outside the gene matches: 2. CDR3 loop: CASSLSDRGNQPQHF. In DNA form, the CDR3 reads TGTGCCAGCAGTTTATCGGACAGGGGCAATCAGCCCCAGCATTTT.

This clonotype has a count of ten or more. This chain uses TRBV19 with TRBJ1-1; weak D call: TRBD1 (5 bases). V was trimmed by 2 bases and J by 4 bases, leaving 11 bases between them. Germline V gene lookup returns CDR1 LNHDA and CDR2 SQIVND (reference sequence). This CDR3 spans 14 amino acids. As DNA, the CDR3 is TGTGCCAGTAGTATATACAGGTTAGCCACTGAAGCTTTCTTT. Translating it yields CASSIYRLATEAFF.

V is TRBV10-2 and J is TRBJ1-2; D is ambiguous. V lost 0 bases and J lost 3, with 8 bases in between. The length of the CDR3 is 14 residues. Per the germline V gene, CDR1 is WSHSY and CDR2 is SAAADI. For the CDR3, the DNA is TGCGCCAGCAGTGAGTCGCACAGCGACTATGGCTACACCTTC. This codes for CASSESHSDYGYTF.

This clonotype was counted a few times. The genes are TRBV2 and TRBJ1-1; D possibly corresponds to TRBD1 (5 bases). Germline values: CDR1 SNHLY, CDR2 FYNNEI. This CDR3 is built from 14 residues. V was pared by 6 bases and J by 3 bases, with 14 bases between. As DNA, the CDR3 is TGTGCCAGCAGCCCGCTAGGGGAGGACACTGAAGCTTTCTTT. Translation gives CASSPLGEDTEAFF.

This clonotype was seen at least ten times. CDR3 coding DNA: TGTGCCAGCAGCTTGGCGACAGGGGGCATCGGTGGCTACACCTTC. Translating gives CASSLATGGIGGYTF. The chain uses TRBV5-5 and TRBJ1-2; 10 nucleotides line up with TRBD1. The germline V gene has CDR1 SGHKS and CDR2 YYEKEE (reference sequence). This CDR3 is built from 15 residues. J was trimmed by 7 bases and V by 0 bases; bases with no gene match: 6.

This clonotype has just one count. V is TRBV29-1 and J is TRBJ1-1, with TRBD1 matching 9 bases. This CDR3 has 13 amino acids. The J segment lost 10 bases and the V segment lost 3 bases, leaving 9 bases of the junction unmatched. Germline lookup yields CDR1 SQVTM and CDR2 ANQGSEA. The CDR3 loop reads CSVEGDRDFRAFF. CDR3 coding DNA: TGCAGCGTTGAGGGGGACAGGGACTTTAGAGCTTTCTTT.

The rearrangement joins TRBV24-1 to TRBJ2-2, with D unclear. Germline V gene data show CDR1 as KGHDR and CDR2 as SFDVKD. The CDR3 extends over 11 amino acids. V dropped 11 bases and J dropped 7 bases, with 10 bases sitting between them. The chain's CDR3 is CASTLGGELFF. CDR3 nucleotides: TGTGCCAGCACCCTGGGCGGGGAGCTGTTTTTT.

Points on this clonotype: Since a much larger clone is just one base distant, this may be a read error. The chain couples TRBV27 to TRBJ1-1; D may be TRBD1 (5 bases). The ends were cut back, 2 bases at V and 6 bases at J, with 10 bases in the middle. The CDR3 contains 13 residues. Germline CDR1 is MNHEY and CDR2 is SMNVEV (reference sequence). In DNA, the CDR3 is TGTGCCAGCAGTTTAAGAACAGGCGCTGAAGCTTTCTTT. Translation: CASSLRTGAEAFF.

This clonotype was detected ten times or more. The rearrangement uses TRBV27 and TRBJ1-5, with D tentatively TRBD1 (6 bases). The CDR3 loop spans 16 amino acids. The ends were cut back, 6 bases at V and 0 bases at J, with 15 bases in the middle. Germline values: CDR1 MNHEY, CDR2 SMNVEV (reference sequence). The CDR3 coding sequence is TGTGCCAGCAGCCCGGGACAAGCTTATAGCAATCAGCCCCAGCATTTT. This codes for CASSPGQAYSNQPQHF.

This clonotype has more than one count but fewer than ten. This chain joins TRBV20-1 and TRBJ2-7; D not resolved. From germline, CDR1 is DFQATT and CDR2 SNEGSKA (reference sequence). The V gene lost 3 bases and the J gene lost 4 bases, with 22 bases spanning the gap. The CDR3 sequence is 16 residues long. CDR3 sequence reads: CSASSRPGLALYEQYF. DNA of the CDR3: TGCAGTGCTAGCAGTCGGCCAGGATTAGCCCTGTACGAGCAGTACTTC.

This clonotype has ten or more counts. The chain links TRBV6-1 to TRBJ2-5; TRBD2 aligns across 11 bases. J gave up 0 bases and V 1 base, and 7 bases lay outside the gene matches. From germline, CDR1 is MNHNS and CDR2 SASEGT. The CDR3 consists of 18 residues. The CDR3 loop is CASSEVVLAGVNQETQYF. The CDR3 DNA reads TGTGCCAGCAGTGAAGTCGTACTAGCGGGGGTGAACCAAGAGACCCAGTACTTC.

Comments on this clonotype: The CDR3 does not end in the conserved phenylalanine or tryptophan, so this is likely a read error. V usage is TRBV14 and J usage is TRBJ1-6; a weak D match, TRBD1 (5 bases). The CDR3 length is 20 residues. CDR1 is SGHDN and CDR2 is FVKESK in the germline V gene. The V and J ends lost 1 base and 4 bases respectively, with 23 bases between them. This chain's CDR3 is CASSQARAGGILDYNSPLHS. The CDR3 DNA reads TGTGCCAGCAGCCAAGCCAGGGCGGGGGGGATTCTCGATTATAATTCACCCCTCCACTCT.

The chain has TRBV10-2 and TRBJ1-6; a weak D match, TRBD1 (5 bases). The CDR3 has 14 amino acids. Germline assignment: CDR1 WSHSY and CDR2 SAAADI. Trimming pared 3 bases from V and 9 bases from J, leaving 12 bases between. The CDR3 sequence is CASSDVRGGSPLHF. Here the CDR3 DNA reads TGCGCCAGCAGTGATGTAAGGGGTGGTTCACCCCTCCACTTT.

This chain uses TRBV11-2 with TRBJ2-3; 12 bases align to TRBD2. V trimming: 5 bases; J trimming: 0 bases; junction bases outside the gene matches: 6. CDR3 length: 17 residues. Germline values: CDR1 SGHAT, CDR2 FQNNGV. The CDR3 spells CASSHRLAGDSTDTQYF. CDR3 in DNA: TGTGCCAGCAGCCACCGACTAGCGGGAGATAGCACAGATACGCAGTATTTT.

The chain carries TRBV7-9 and TRBJ2-1; D possibly corresponds to TRBD1 (6 bases). Trimming removed 7 bases at V and 0 bases at J, with 7 bases between. Germline V lookup: CDR1 SEHNR, CDR2 FQNEAQ (reference sequence). CDR3 length: 13 amino acids. CDR3 nucleotide sequence: TGTGCCAGCACGACAGGCTCCTACAATGAGCAGTTCTTC. Translation: CASTTGSYNEQFF.

This chain uses TRBV19 with TRBJ1-6, with D hard to call. Trimming took 5 bases from V and 5 from J, leaving 13 bases between them. Germline values: CDR1 LNHDA, CDR2 SQIVND (reference sequence). The CDR3 extends over 15 amino acids. The CDR3 sequence is CASSQGRLDNSPLHF. The CDR3 bases are TGTGCCAGTAGTCAAGGCCGACTCGATAATTCACCCCTCCACTTT. The variable domain in full, completed from reference TRBV19 and TRBJ1-6, reads DGGITQSPKYLFRKEGQNVTLSCEQNLNHDAMYWYRQDPGQGLRLIYYSQIVNDFQKGDIAEGYSVSREKKESFPLTVTSAQKNPTAFYLCASSQGRLDNSPLHFGNGTRLTVT.

This clonotype was picked up many times. The genes are TRBV2 and TRBJ1-1; the match to TRBD1 covers 11 bases. CDR3 length: 16 residues. Trimming cost V 2 bases and J 5 bases; bases outside gene matches: 7. Germline V gives CDR1 SNHLY, CDR2 FYNNEI. CDR3 residues: CASSEWTGGLGTEAFF. The CDR3 nucleotides are TGTGCCAGCAGTGAATGGACAGGGGGCTTGGGAACTGAAGCTTTCTTT.

As to this clonotype: Since a much larger clone is just one base distant, this may be a read error. The rearrangement joins TRBV6-2 or TRBV6-3 to TRBJ2-3; D possibly corresponds to TRBD2 (5 bases). Germline V gene lookup returns CDR1 MNHEY and CDR2 SVGEGT. CDR3 length: 15 residues. Here the CDR3 reads CASGYIGGLRDTQYF. The CDR3 nucleotides are TGTGCCAGCGGTTACATCGGCGGGTTAAGAGATACGCAGTATTTT.

The chain carries TRBV7-9 and TRBJ2-7; 8 nucleotides match TRBD1. The length of the CDR3 is 15 residues. From germline, CDR1 is SEHNR and CDR2 FQNEAQ (reference sequence). V shed 4 bases, J shed 2 bases, and the junction held 7 bases outside the gene matches. The CDR3 region is CASSSPGQEAYEQYF. The CDR3 coding sequence is TGTGCCAGCAGCTCGCCGGGACAGGAAGCCTACGAGCAGTACTTC.

This clonotype occurred many times. The chain uses TRBV27 and TRBJ1-1; 11 nucleotides line up with TRBD1. V was pared by 6 bases and J by 6 bases, with 21 bases of the junction left unmatched. CDR3 size: 19 residues. CDR1 and CDR2 (germline): MNHEY, SMNVEV (reference sequence). Here the CDR3 reads CASSTDRGLRTGGGAEAFF. CDR3 coding DNA: TGTGCCAGCAGCACGGACAGGGGGCTAAGGACAGGGGGTGGTGCTGAAGCTTTCTTT.

Worth noting for this clonotype: A read error may account for a junction end that differs from germline. The CDR3 DNA follows: TGTGCCTGCAGGGTAGGTTTACTTCAAGAGACCCAGTACTTC. This gives the protein CACRVGLLQETQYF. V is TRBV2 and J is TRBJ2-5; TRBD1 is a possible D gene (5 bases). This CDR3 comprises 14 residues. In germline, CDR1 is SNHLY, CDR2 FYNNEI.